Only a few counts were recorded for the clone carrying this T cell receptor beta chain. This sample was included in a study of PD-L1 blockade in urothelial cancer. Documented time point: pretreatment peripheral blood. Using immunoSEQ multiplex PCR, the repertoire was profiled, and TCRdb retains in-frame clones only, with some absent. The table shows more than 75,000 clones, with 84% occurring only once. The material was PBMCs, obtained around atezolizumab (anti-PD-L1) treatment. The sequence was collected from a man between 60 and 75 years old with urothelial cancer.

The CDR3 sequence is CASKLPGTNTGELFF. DNA for the CDR3: TGTGCCAGCAAGCTCCCGGGAACGAACACCGGGGAGCTGTTTTTT. V is TRBV27 and J is TRBJ2-2; perhaps TRBD2 as D (5 bases). The length of the CDR3 is 15 residues. Trimming took 7 bases from V and 0 from J, leaving 12 bases between them. The germline gives CDR1 MNHEY, CDR2 SMNVEV (reference sequence).